This T cell receptor beta chain emerged from a study of spatial heterogeneity in lung cancer (dated by TCRdb to about 2019). Looking at the study overall: Donors were around 69 patients with early-stage, untreated non-small cell lung cancer from the lung TRACERx cohort. Beta-chain transcripts were consistently detected in greater numbers than alpha-chain transcripts, which likely reflected higher beta-chain transcript abundance. Follow-up PBMC samples were sequenced whenever available, with the median time to follow-up being around 2 years after resection. In non-small cell lung cancer, the study quantitatively compared TCR alpha and beta repertoires across several tumor regions, matched nontumor lung, and blood. Both alpha and beta chains were TCR-sequenced in samples taken at surgery, namely 220 tumor regions, fewer than 85 matched nontumor lung samples and about 54 PBMC samples. In the raw uncorrected reads, each unique combination of TCR and UMI appeared more than ten times on average. Nonsynonymous mutation counts, determined by whole-exome sequencing of tumor tissue, were related to features of the TCR repertoire. What the study reported, not specific to this receptor: Only 14 patients were included in comparisons of baseline and follow-up blood repertoires. Ubiquitous expanded tumor TCRs were found in blood more often at tumor resection than at routine follow-up. Confirming at a functional level the hypothesis that regional TCRs recognize regional mutations was considered to require additional single-cell paired TCR alpha and beta sequencing.

The library was built by means of 5' RACE. TCRdb records NextSeq 500 as the sequencer. To allow correction of PCR and sequencing errors, the TCR library protocol tagged every TCR cDNA molecule with a unique molecular identifier. Per the original workflow: TCR identification, UMI-based error correction and CDR3 extraction were all carried out with Decombinator tools. Expanded TCRs were defined as those above a frequency of 2 per 1,000, corresponding to the top 1% of the tumor frequency distribution. Renyi diversity was computed with the R vegan package after each repertoire had been subsampled 100 times to 5,000 TCRs. CDR3 similarity networks were built from amino acid triplet string-kernel similarity, connecting CDR3s with pairwise similarity above 0.82. TCRdb reprocessing: public reads trimmed at Q25 with fastp, clones called with MiXCR, in-frame beta chains kept. Each record represents a unique CDR3 protein, reported with the most common genes and DNA among its rows. The authors' filters were not applied to this entry. The sample includes roughly 120,000 distinct CDR3 sequences, with 11% observed a single time. The biggest ten clones account for roughly 24% of the sample.

The sample's time point label, decoded: blood at routine non-recurrence follow-up after resection. TCR sequencing used whole RNA extracted from tumor and nontumor lung tissue, or from cryopreserved PBMC samples, without cell sorting. A patient was chosen for TCR sequencing only when enough RNA was available from at least two tumor regions. The junction carries 11 bases between V and J, which are trimmed by 7 bases and 2 bases respectively. The CDR3 contains 13 residues, cysteine and phenylalanine counted. Just CDR3 DNA is preserved here, 39 bases in frame from base 1. CDR1 and CDR2 are read off the germline V gene as ENHRY and SYGVKD. Notes on this clonotype: Its antigen is not yet known. Base qualities were left out, and no much larger clone turns up one base away.

The rearrangement combines TRBV10-3 with TRBJ1-1, with a tentative D gene TRBD1 over 6 matching bases. Sample: PBMCs, taken at follow-up. This TCR was recovered from a female donor with early-stage non-small cell lung cancer. The CDR3: CAITRQDNTEAFF. The DNA reads TGTGCCATCACCAGACAGGATAACACTGAAGCTTTCTTT.